This T cell receptor beta chain stems from a study of spatial heterogeneity in lung cancer. Specified time point: sample taken at primary tumor resection. The authors sequenced whole RNA from tumor, nontumor lung or frozen PBMC without sorting. V lost 3 bases, J lost 5 bases, and 10 bases lay in between. CDR3 length: 13 residues. Germline loops: CDR1 SGHNT, CDR2 YYREEE (reference sequence). MiXCR, applied by TCRdb to the 5' RACE reads, yields one record per CDR3 protein. The profile covers about 44,000 distinct CDR3 sequences, with around 13% appearing a single time and about 57% taken by the ten largest. This clonotype occurred many times.

Sample: PBMCs, taken at surgery. The TCR comes from a male donor with early-stage non-small cell lung cancer. The V and J genes are TRBV5-4 and TRBJ2-3; tentatively, D is TRBD1 or TRBD2 (5 bases each). CDR3 sequence reads: CASSWLGGDTQYF. CDR3 DNA sequence: TGTGCCAGCAGCTGGCTTGGGGGAGATACGCAGTATTTT.